This T cell receptor (beta chain) was captured in a study of shared clonotypes between healthy human individuals. Broader study findings: With few donors, the genetic and exposure-history diversity represented was limited.

To note about this clone: Its antigen is undetermined. In the same sample, other DNA sequences code for this CDR3.

This CDR3 comprises 14 residues. Trimming took off 6 bases at V and 0 bases at J, with 8 bases between the two ends. Per the germline V gene, CDR1 is KGHSH and CDR2 is LQKENI. Several immunoSEQ 96-well plates shared each subset's DNA, each plate a replicate. Method: immunoSEQ multiplex PCR; TCRdb's copy keeps in-frame clones and lacks some. This repertoire shows 500,000 to 650,000 clones, 70% to 80% found once; its top ten account for 12%. The gene calls are TRBV18 and TRBJ2-2; D uncertain. The sequence derives from a middle-aged woman in good health. Some clones in this sample may be carry-over from other donors' samples. The specimen sequenced was PBMCs. The CDR3 coding sequence is TGTGCCAGCTCTCCCGTCACGAACACCGGGGAGCTGTTTTTT. Encoded protein: CASSPVTNTGELFF.